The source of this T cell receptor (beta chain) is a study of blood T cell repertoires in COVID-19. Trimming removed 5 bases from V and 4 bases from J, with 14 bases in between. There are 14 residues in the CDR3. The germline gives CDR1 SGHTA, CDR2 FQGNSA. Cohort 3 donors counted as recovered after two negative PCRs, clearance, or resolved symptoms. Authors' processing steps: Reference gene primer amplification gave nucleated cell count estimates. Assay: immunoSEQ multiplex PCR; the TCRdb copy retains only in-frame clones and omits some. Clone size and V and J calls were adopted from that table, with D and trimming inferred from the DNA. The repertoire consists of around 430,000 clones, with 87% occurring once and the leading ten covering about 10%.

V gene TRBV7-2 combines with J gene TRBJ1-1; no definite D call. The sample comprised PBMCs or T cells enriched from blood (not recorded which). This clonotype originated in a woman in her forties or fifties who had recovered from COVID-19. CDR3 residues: CASSRRRHSTEAFF. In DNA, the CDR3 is TGTGCCAGCAGCCGCCGACGACACTCCACTGAAGCTTTCTTT.